A selection of T cell receptor beta chains follows, all from one sample in a study of T cell responses to AZD1222 COVID-19 vaccine. Clones were sequenced by immunoSEQ multiplex PCR, and TCRdb holds only the in-frame ones, with some missing. The sample lists 200,000 or so clones, approximately 93% occurring once. The sample in question was peripheral blood, obtained 28 days after the second AZD1222 dose. Every receptor here comes from an adult who received the AZD1222 COVID-19 vaccine. The CDR3 runs from the conserved cysteine through the conserved F or W. The order of the fields is D gene, V gene, clone size, CDR3 length, J gene, CDR3 protein, CDR3 DNA. D genes are given only for firm matches. The size of a clone is reported for some rows only, either as once, few or many, or as a class for expanded clones.

d_call: TRBD1; v_call: TRBV11-3; clone_size: .; cdr3_length: 14; j_call: TRBJ1-1; cdr3_aa: CASSFGTGDTEAFF; cdr3_nt: TGTGCCAGCAGCTTCGGGACAGGGGACACTGAAGCTTTCTTT
d_call: .; v_call: TRBV4-2; clone_size: .; cdr3_length: 16; j_call: TRBJ2-3; cdr3_aa: CASSQGSWASGDTQYF; cdr3_nt: TGTGCCAGCAGCCAAGGTAGCTGGGCTTCGGGGGATACGCAGTATTTT
d_call: TRBD1; v_call: TRBV9; clone_size: .; cdr3_length: 15; j_call: TRBJ1-6; cdr3_aa: CASSVAETGASPLHF; cdr3_nt: TGTGCCAGCAGCGTAGCGGAGACAGGGGCCTCACCCCTCCACTTT
d_call: TRBD1; v_call: TRBV5-4; clone_size: .; cdr3_length: 15; j_call: TRBJ1-1; cdr3_aa: CASSLMSGTGIEAFF; cdr3_nt: TGTGCCAGCAGTTTGATGAGCGGGACAGGGATTGAAGCTTTCTTT
d_call: TRBD1; v_call: TRBV12-3/TRBV12-4; clone_size: .; cdr3_length: 13; j_call: TRBJ1-1; cdr3_aa: CASRLGQGAEAFF; cdr3_nt: TGTGCCAGCAGATTAGGACAGGGAGCCGAAGCTTTCTTT
d_call: .; v_call: TRBV5-1; clone_size: .; cdr3_length: 17; j_call: TRBJ2-1; cdr3_aa: CASSLDEDWDGGDEQFF; cdr3_nt: TGCGCCAGCAGCTTGGACGAGGATTGGGACGGTGGGGATGAGCAGTTCTTC
d_call: TRBD2; v_call: TRBV5-1; clone_size: .; cdr3_length: 13; j_call: TRBJ2-5; cdr3_aa: CASSLALAGDQYF; cdr3_nt: TGCGCCAGCAGCTTGGCGTTAGCGGGGGACCAGTACTTC
d_call: .; v_call: TRBV12-3/TRBV12-4; clone_size: few; cdr3_length: 13; j_call: TRBJ1-5; cdr3_aa: CASSLKGGQPQHF; cdr3_nt: TGTGCCAGCAGTTTAAAGGGGGGTCAGCCCCAGCATTTT
d_call: .; v_call: TRBV14; clone_size: .; cdr3_length: 11; j_call: TRBJ1-4; cdr3_aa: CASSLGEKLFF; cdr3_nt: TGTGCCAGCAGCCTCGGTGAAAAACTGTTTTTT
d_call: TRBD1; v_call: TRBV7-6; clone_size: few; cdr3_length: 14; j_call: TRBJ2-1; cdr3_aa: CASGRTGQFDEQFF; cdr3_nt: TGTGCCAGCGGCCGGACAGGGCAATTTGATGAGCAGTTCTTC
d_call: .; v_call: TRBV12-3/TRBV12-4; clone_size: .; cdr3_length: 13; j_call: TRBJ2-7; cdr3_aa: CASRVRDRYEQYF; cdr3_nt: TGTGCCAGCAGGGTCCGCGACAGGTACGAGCAGTACTTC
d_call: .; v_call: TRBV10-1; clone_size: .; cdr3_length: 14; j_call: TRBJ1-1; cdr3_aa: CASSDSSMNTEAFF; cdr3_nt: TGCGCCAGCAGTGACAGCAGCATGAACACTGAAGCTTTCTTT
d_call: .; v_call: TRBV15; clone_size: .; cdr3_length: 12; j_call: TRBJ1-1; cdr3_aa: CATSRQEGVAFF; cdr3_nt: TGTGCCACCAGCAGGCAGGAGGGAGTGGCTTTCTTT
d_call: .; v_call: TRBV9; clone_size: .; cdr3_length: 13; j_call: TRBJ2-7; cdr3_aa: CASSQGGAGEQYF; cdr3_nt: TGTGCCAGCAGCCAAGGGGGCGCGGGGGAGCAGTACTTC
d_call: TRBD1; v_call: TRBV7-9; clone_size: .; cdr3_length: 14; j_call: TRBJ1-6; cdr3_aa: CASSPSPGGSPLHF; cdr3_nt: TGTGCCAGCAGCCCAAGTCCAGGGGGTTCACCCCTCCACTTT
d_call: .; v_call: TRBV7-3; clone_size: once; cdr3_length: 13; j_call: TRBJ2-2; cdr3_aa: CASSLDFVGELFF; cdr3_nt: TGTGCCAGCAGCCTCGACTTCGTCGGGGAGCTGTTTTTT
d_call: .; v_call: TRBV5-5; clone_size: .; cdr3_length: 16; j_call: TRBJ2-2; cdr3_aa: CASSLERPRVTGELFF; cdr3_nt: TGTGCCAGCAGCTTGGAGAGACCGCGTGTCACCGGGGAGCTGTTTTTT
d_call: TRBD1; v_call: TRBV25-1; clone_size: .; cdr3_length: 16; j_call: TRBJ2-7; cdr3_aa: CASSVPSGTGVHEQYF; cdr3_nt: TGTGCCAGCAGTGTTCCCTCCGGGACAGGGGTCCACGAGCAGTACTTC
d_call: TRBD1; v_call: TRBV28; clone_size: .; cdr3_length: 16; j_call: TRBJ2-7; cdr3_aa: CASSTPGQIFSYEQYF; cdr3_nt: TGTGCCAGCAGTACGCCGGGACAGATATTCTCCTACGAGCAGTACTTC
d_call: TRBD2; v_call: TRBV9; clone_size: .; cdr3_length: 16; j_call: TRBJ2-2; cdr3_aa: CASSVAFLAGAGELFF; cdr3_nt: TGTGCCAGCAGCGTAGCTTTCCTAGCGGGGGCCGGGGAGCTGTTTTTT
d_call: .; v_call: TRBV2; clone_size: .; cdr3_length: 12; j_call: TRBJ2-2; cdr3_aa: CASSEGAGELFF; cdr3_nt: TGTGCCAGCAGTGAGGGGGCCGGGGAGCTGTTTTTT
d_call: .; v_call: TRBV4-2; clone_size: once; cdr3_length: 13; j_call: TRBJ1-1; cdr3_aa: CASSQGENTEAFF; cdr3_nt: TGTGCCAGCAGCCAGGGGGAGAACACTGAAGCTTTCTTT
d_call: TRBD1; v_call: TRBV7-9; clone_size: .; cdr3_length: 13; j_call: TRBJ1-2; cdr3_aa: CASSQQGSYGYTF; cdr3_nt: TGTGCCAGCAGCCAACAGGGGAGCTATGGCTACACCTTC
d_call: .; v_call: TRBV20-1; clone_size: once; cdr3_length: 11; j_call: TRBJ2-1; cdr3_aa: CSAEGRTEQFF; cdr3_nt: TGCAGTGCGGAGGGGCGAACCGAGCAGTTCTTC
d_call: .; v_call: TRBV3-1/TRBV3-2; clone_size: .; cdr3_length: 14; j_call: TRBJ1-1; cdr3_aa: CASSQGSLNTEAFF; cdr3_nt: TGTGCCAGCAGCCAAGGTAGCCTCAACACTGAAGCTTTCTTT
d_call: .; v_call: TRBV7-9; clone_size: .; cdr3_length: 14; j_call: TRBJ1-1; cdr3_aa: CASSLVISDTEAFF; cdr3_nt: TGTGCCAGCAGCTTAGTTATATCGGACACTGAAGCTTTCTTT
d_call: .; v_call: TRBV30; clone_size: .; cdr3_length: 17; j_call: TRBJ1-2; cdr3_aa: CAWSVPGAIRRGSGYTF; cdr3_nt: TGTGCCTGGAGTGTACCGGGGGCAATCCGGCGGGGAAGTGGCTACACCTTC
d_call: .; v_call: TRBV28; clone_size: .; cdr3_length: 17; j_call: TRBJ1-3; cdr3_aa: CASSSYSTGRAGNTIYF; cdr3_nt: TGTGCCAGCAGTTCCTACTCGACAGGCCGGGCTGGAAACACCATATATTTT
d_call: .; v_call: TRBV2; clone_size: once; cdr3_length: 16; j_call: TRBJ1-2; cdr3_aa: CASSESRADTGYGYTF; cdr3_nt: TGTGCCAGCAGTGAAAGTCGGGCGGACACCGGCTATGGCTACACCTTC
d_call: .; v_call: TRBV12-3/TRBV12-4; clone_size: .; cdr3_length: 11; j_call: TRBJ2-2; cdr3_aa: CASKGGGELFF; cdr3_nt: TGTGCCAGCAAAGGAGGCGGGGAGCTGTTTTTT
d_call: .; v_call: TRBV13; clone_size: .; cdr3_length: 15; j_call: TRBJ1-2; cdr3_aa: CASREAGRVFYGYTF; cdr3_nt: TGTGCCAGCAGGGAAGCAGGGAGAGTCTTCTATGGCTACACCTTC
d_call: TRBD2; v_call: TRBV9; clone_size: .; cdr3_length: 20; j_call: TRBJ2-1; cdr3_aa: CASSQPPGLAGALSYNEQFF; cdr3_nt: TGTGCCAGCAGCCAACCTCCGGGGCTAGCGGGGGCCCTCTCCTACAATGAGCAGTTCTTC
d_call: .; v_call: TRBV18; clone_size: .; cdr3_length: 12; j_call: TRBJ1-6; cdr3_aa: CASSPPFGGLHF; cdr3_nt: TGTGCCAGCTCACCACCGTTCGGGGGCCTCCACTTT
d_call: TRBD1; v_call: TRBV18; clone_size: .; cdr3_length: 16; j_call: TRBJ1-1; cdr3_aa: CASSPGTGVANTEAFF; cdr3_nt: TGTGCCAGCTCACCCGGGACAGGGGTCGCGAACACTGAAGCTTTCTTT
d_call: TRBD1; v_call: TRBV6-5; clone_size: .; cdr3_length: 15; j_call: TRBJ1-2; cdr3_aa: CASSNTGVLLSGYTF; cdr3_nt: TGTGCCAGCAGTAATACAGGGGTTTTGCTTTCTGGCTACACCTTC
d_call: .; v_call: TRBV7-3; clone_size: few; cdr3_length: 13; j_call: TRBJ2-2; cdr3_aa: CASSSGGPGELFF; cdr3_nt: TGTGCCAGCAGCTCCGGTGGCCCCGGGGAGCTGTTTTTT
d_call: .; v_call: TRBV11-3; clone_size: .; cdr3_length: 13; j_call: TRBJ2-3; cdr3_aa: CASSLPGTDTQYF; cdr3_nt: TGTGCCAGCAGCTTACCTGGCACAGATACGCAGTATTTT
d_call: .; v_call: TRBV30; clone_size: .; cdr3_length: 13; j_call: TRBJ1-5; cdr3_aa: CAWSVREDQPQHF; cdr3_nt: TGTGCCTGGAGTGTACGGGAGGACCAGCCCCAGCATTTT
d_call: .; v_call: TRBV28; clone_size: .; cdr3_length: 16; j_call: TRBJ1-2; cdr3_aa: CASSFPPSWPNYGYTF; cdr3_nt: TGTGCCAGCAGTTTCCCCCCCTCTTGGCCTAACTATGGCTACACCTTC
d_call: .; v_call: TRBV6-5; clone_size: .; cdr3_length: 15; j_call: TRBJ1-3; cdr3_aa: CASSYSVISGNTIYF; cdr3_nt: TGTGCCAGCAGTTACTCAGTGATCTCTGGAAACACCATATATTTT
d_call: .; v_call: TRBV4-2; clone_size: once; cdr3_length: 17; j_call: TRBJ1-5; cdr3_aa: CASSQREGLSDNQPQHF; cdr3_nt: TGTGCCAGCAGCCAAAGGGAAGGGTTGTCGGACAATCAGCCCCAGCATTTT
d_call: TRBD1; v_call: TRBV6-1; clone_size: .; cdr3_length: 15; j_call: TRBJ2-5; cdr3_aa: CASSEAGQVEETQYF; cdr3_nt: TGTGCCAGCAGTGAAGCCGGACAGGTAGAGGAGACCCAGTACTTC
d_call: .; v_call: TRBV5-4; clone_size: .; cdr3_length: 16; j_call: TRBJ1-3; cdr3_aa: CASSLLSERSGNTIYF; cdr3_nt: TGTGCCAGCAGCTTGTTGTCCGAGCGTTCCGGAAACACCATATATTTT
d_call: .; v_call: TRBV2; clone_size: .; cdr3_length: 15; j_call: TRBJ1-6; cdr3_aa: CATTSEGPYNSPLHF; cdr3_nt: TGTGCCACCACCTCGGAGGGGCCCTATAATTCACCCCTCCACTTT
d_call: TRBD1; v_call: TRBV9; clone_size: .; cdr3_length: 16; j_call: TRBJ1-1; cdr3_aa: CASSPSSATGGTEAFF; cdr3_nt: TGTGCCAGCAGCCCGAGCTCCGCGACAGGGGGCACTGAAGCTTTCTTT
d_call: .; v_call: TRBV18; clone_size: .; cdr3_length: 15; j_call: TRBJ1-2; cdr3_aa: CASSPSPDSDYGYTF; cdr3_nt: TGTGCCAGCTCACCAAGTCCGGACAGCGACTATGGCTACACCTTC
d_call: .; v_call: TRBV6-2/TRBV6-3; clone_size: .; cdr3_length: 14; j_call: TRBJ1-1; cdr3_aa: CASNPGLMNTEAFF; cdr3_nt: TGTGCCAGCAACCCGGGTCTCATGAACACTGAAGCTTTCTTT
d_call: .; v_call: TRBV28; clone_size: .; cdr3_length: 11; j_call: TRBJ2-3; cdr3_aa: CASSLGDTQYF; cdr3_nt: TGTGCCAGCAGTTTGGGGGATACGCAGTATTTT
d_call: TRBD1; v_call: TRBV29-1; clone_size: .; cdr3_length: 13; j_call: TRBJ1-5; cdr3_aa: CSVEGQGGQPQHF; cdr3_nt: TGCAGCGTTGAGGGACAGGGTGGTCAGCCCCAGCATTTT
d_call: TRBD1; v_call: TRBV5-1; clone_size: once; cdr3_length: 14; j_call: TRBJ2-1; cdr3_aa: CASSEGQVYNEQFF; cdr3_nt: TGCGCCAGCAGCGAGGGACAGGTCTACAATGAGCAGTTCTTC